Sequencing of this T cell receptor beta chain was carried out in a study of T-cell memory formation after mild COVID-19. In the study overall: Largely, TCR clusters stayed within a single donor.

This CDR3 region has 17 residues. Trimming removed 5 bases from V and 2 bases from J, with 19 bases in between. Germline values: CDR1 LNHNV, CDR2 YYDKDF (reference sequence). TCR alpha and TCR beta cDNA libraries carrying sample barcodes and UMIs were produced by 5'RACE using constant-segment primers. One entry per CDR3 protein, called by TCRdb with MiXCR from the 5' RACE reads. The sample contains fewer than 600,000 distinct CDR3 sequences, 20% to 25% of which appear only once. Notes on this clonotype: Its antigen is unknown.

Study-wide points: Researchers report contracting CD4+ clones mostly in CM and EM, with CD8+ clones in EMRA. Cross-reactive memory apparently joined, as some responding clones appeared in pre-infection memory.

The clonotype comes from an adult woman who had mild COVID-19 (a few samples of this study predate the infection). Cell type and time point are not known. This rearrangement joins TRBV15 to TRBJ1-5; D might be TRBD1 (6 bases). The specimen was PBMCs or a T cell subset sorted from them (not recorded which). In DNA form, the CDR3 reads TGTGCCACCAGCCGAGGCCGAGGCGGACAGCGCAATCAGCCCCAGCATTTT. This translates into CATSRGRGGQRNQPQHF.